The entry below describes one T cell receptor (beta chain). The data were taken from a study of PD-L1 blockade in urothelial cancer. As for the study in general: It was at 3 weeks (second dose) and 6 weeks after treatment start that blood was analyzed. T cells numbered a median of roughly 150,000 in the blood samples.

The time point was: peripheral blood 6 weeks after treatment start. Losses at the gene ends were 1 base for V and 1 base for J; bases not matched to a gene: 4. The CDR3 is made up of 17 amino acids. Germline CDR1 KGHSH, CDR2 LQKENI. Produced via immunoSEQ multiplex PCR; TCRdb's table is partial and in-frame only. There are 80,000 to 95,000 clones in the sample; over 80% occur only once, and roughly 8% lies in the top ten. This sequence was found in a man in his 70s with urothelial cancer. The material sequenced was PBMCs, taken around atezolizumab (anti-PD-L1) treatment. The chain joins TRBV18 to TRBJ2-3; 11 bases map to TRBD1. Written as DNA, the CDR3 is TGTGCCAGCTCACCACGGACAGGGGGCGGTGGCACAGATACGCAGTATTTT. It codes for CASSPRTGGGGTDTQYF.